This T cell receptor beta chain is drawn from a study of shared clonotypes between healthy human individuals. The repertoire was sequenced with immunoSEQ multiplex PCR; TCRdb's copy has only in-frame clones and lacks some. The profile shows 1.4 million to 1.5 million clones, around 97% of them singletons. Between the trimmed V and J ends, which lost 0 bases and 8 bases, there was a span of 14 bases. The CDR3 covers 14 residues. CDR1 and CDR2 (germline): SGDLS, YYNGEE. The sequence derives from a man younger than 40 in good health. The chain combines TRBV9 with TRBJ1-1; no firm D call. The sample was naive CD4+ T cells sorted from blood. The subset here: CD45RA+ positively selected. The CDR3 protein is CASSVARVPTEAFF. CDR3 in DNA: TGTGCCAGCAGCGTAGCTCGGGTTCCAACCGAAGCTTTCTTT.